The text below deals with one T cell receptor (beta chain). Use of 60 Vbeta and 13 Jbeta primers characterized the PCR. The assay was immunoSEQ multiplex PCR, and TCRdb's table has in-frame clones only and misses some. In the table there are some 150,000 clones, around 79% of which are singletons. The CDR3 spans 14 residues. Germline assignment: CDR1 MNHEY and CDR2 SMNVEV (reference sequence). Unmatched junction bases numbered 9, after V lost 8 bases and J lost 6 bases. This sample was taken from a study of cytomegalovirus exposure and HLA in healthy donors. Study-level information: As released early, the data held around 80 million unique TCRs from HLA-typed donors.

The origin of this receptor is a man in his fifties or sixties in good health and CMV-seropositive. The J gene is TRBJ1-2, the V gene TRBV27; TRBD1 matches at 10 bases. The specimen sequenced was PBMCs. DNA for the CDR3: TGTGCCAGCCAGAGTAGGGACAGGGGCAATGGCTACACCTTC. This codes for CASQSRDRGNGYTF.